This is a list of T cell receptor beta chains from one sample in a study of blood T cell repertoires in COVID-19. Only in-frame clones appear in the TCRdb table, and some are missing; sequencing was by immunoSEQ multiplex PCR. The table shows about 180,000 clones, with 84% occurring only once. What was sequenced was peripheral blood. The receptors stem from a human donor in a cohort sampled during active COVID-19. Both conserved end residues are part of each CDR3. D genes are given only for firm matches. Expanded clones get a size class; other rows say once, few or many, or leave the size out.

j_call,v_call,d_call,clone_size,cdr3_nt,cdr3_aa
TRBJ2-2,TRBV6-1,TRBD2,NA,TGTGCCAGCAGTGCCGGACTAGCGGGCAAGACCGGGGAGCTGTTTTTT,CASSAGLAGKTGELFF
TRBJ1-2,TRBV28,NA,NA,TGTGCCAGCAGTTCCACTCACTTGAGGGCCCTGAAGACTAACTATGGCTACACCTTC,CASSSTHLRALKTNYGYTF
TRBJ2-7,TRBV5-1,NA,NA,TGCGCCAGCGGCAGGGGAACCTACGAGCAGTACTTC,CASGRGTYEQYF
TRBJ1-2,TRBV2,NA,NA,TGTGCCAGCAGTGAAGGTGGGGGCCTCCGCTATGGCTACACCTTC,CASSEGGGLRYGYTF
TRBJ2-3,TRBV7-3,TRBD2,NA,TGTGCCAGCAGCTTAAGACTAGCGGGGGGGCAAGATACGCAGTATTTT,CASSLRLAGGQDTQYF
TRBJ1-1,TRBV9,NA,NA,TGTGCCAGCAGCGTAGATGCGGGGGCTAGAACTGAAGCTTTCTTT,CASSVDAGARTEAFF
TRBJ1-5,TRBV19,TRBD1,NA,TGTGCCAGTAGTGGACGTTCAAGGACAGGGGGCATGTCGGGCAATCAGCCCCAGCATTTT,CASSGRSRTGGMSGNQPQHF
TRBJ2-7,TRBV9,TRBD1,NA,TGTGCCAGCAGCTCCCAGACAGGGAAATCCTACGAGCAGTACTTC,CASSSQTGKSYEQYF
TRBJ1-2,TRBV4-2,TRBD1,NA,TGTGCCAGCAGCCAGTCGCGCCAGGGGGGCGGTTTTGGCTACACCTTC,CASSQSRQGGGFGYTF
TRBJ2-2,TRBV5-1,TRBD2,NA,TGCGCCAGCAGCTTAGCGGGGGGTCGGACCGGGGAGCTGTTTTTT,CASSLAGGRTGELFF
TRBJ2-1,TRBV5-6,TRBD1,NA,TGTGCCAGCTTCCGGGACAGGGGTGCGATTGAGCAGTTCTTC,CASFRDRGAIEQFF
TRBJ1-5,TRBV19,TRBD1,NA,TGTGCCAGCCGAATGACAGGGGAGAGTAATCAGCCCCAGCATTTT,CASRMTGESNQPQHF
TRBJ2-1,TRBV28,TRBD2,NA,TGTGCCAGCAGTCTCGGGGGAGGGTGGGTCGACAATGAGCAGTTCTTC,CASSLGGGWVDNEQFF
TRBJ2-7,TRBV29-1,NA,NA,TGCAGCGTTGCTTCGGGTGCCGAGCAGTACTTC,CSVASGAEQYF
TRBJ2-7,TRBV7-9,NA,NA,TGTGCCAGCAGCCCCGTGAGACTAGTCTACGAGCAGTACTTC,CASSPVRLVYEQYF
TRBJ1-4,TRBV11-2,TRBD1,NA,TGTGCCAGCAGCTTCCGACAGGGGAATGAAAAACTGTTTTTT,CASSFRQGNEKLFF
TRBJ2-1,TRBV6-1,NA,NA,TGTGCCAGCAGTGAAGTTGGTATGGGCAGGGGAAACAATGAGCAGTTCTTC,CASSEVGMGRGNNEQFF
TRBJ1-2,TRBV11-2,TRBD1,NA,TGTGCCAGCAGCTTAGAAGCGAGTGACAGGGTGAATGGCTACACCTTC,CASSLEASDRVNGYTF
TRBJ1-1,TRBV7-2,NA,NA,TGTGCCAGCAGCTTAGGCCTAGAGACTGAAGCTTTCTTT,CASSLGLETEAFF
TRBJ2-7,TRBV11-3,NA,NA,TGTGCCAGCAGCCTAGGGGACAAATACGAGCAGTACTTC,CASSLGDKYEQYF
TRBJ2-1,TRBV14,TRBD2,NA,TGTGCCAGCAGCGTCCGGGGACTAGCGAACAATGAGCAGTTCTTC,CASSVRGLANNEQFF
TRBJ2-7,TRBV20-1,NA,NA,TGCAGTGCCAGTACTAGTGACTACGAGCAGTACTTC,CSASTSDYEQYF
TRBJ2-7,TRBV7-3,TRBD1,NA,TGTGCCAGCACACCTGAACCGCCGGGACAGGGATGTTACGAGCAGTACTTC,CASTPEPPGQGCYEQYF
TRBJ2-2,TRBV5-1,NA,NA,TGCGCCAGCAGCCAAGTCAGCAGGACGAACACCGGGGAGCTGTTTTTT,CASSQVSRTNTGELFF
TRBJ1-2,TRBV30,NA,few,TGTGCCTGGAGTGTAAATGGGGCAGGCTATGGCTACACCTTC,CAWSVNGAGYGYTF
TRBJ1-1,TRBV2,TRBD1,NA,TGTGCCAGCAGGGGGACAGGGGGAACTGAAGCTTTCTTT,CASRGTGGTEAFF
TRBJ2-7,TRBV5-1,TRBD1,NA,TGCGCCAGCAGCTTGGGTGGACAGGGCCGTGAGCAGTACTTC,CASSLGGQGREQYF
TRBJ2-7,TRBV5-5,NA,NA,TGTGCCAGCACCACTAGCCGGGACAGTGGAGAGCAGTACTTC,CASTTSRDSGEQYF
TRBJ1-1,TRBV7-2,NA,NA,TGTGCCAGCAGCTCCCTAGGCCCCGTGGAGAAGAACACTGAAGCTTTCTTT,CASSSLGPVEKNTEAFF
TRBJ1-4,TRBV5-1,NA,NA,TGCGCCAGCAGCTTGGAAGCATCTCGGTATGAAAAACTGTTTTTT,CASSLEASRYEKLFF
TRBJ2-2,TRBV7-9,NA,few,TGTGCCAGCAGACCAGGGGTTTTGGGGGAGCTGTTTTTT,CASRPGVLGELFF
TRBJ2-3,TRBV6-4,NA,NA,TGTGCCAGCGGCGAAGGCGGGGGCGCAGATACGCAGTATTTT,CASGEGGGADTQYF
TRBJ1-2,TRBV28,TRBD1,NA,TGTGCCAGCCTGAAGGGGGCAAGGTACTATGGCTACACCTTC,CASLKGARYYGYTF
TRBJ2-5,TRBV2,TRBD2,NA,TGTGCCAGCGGATTAGCGGGGGGCCAAGAGACCCAGTACTTC,CASGLAGGQETQYF
TRBJ2-7,TRBV5-1,NA,NA,TGCGCCAGCAGCTTAACAGGGAGATCCTACGAGCAGTACTTC,CASSLTGRSYEQYF
TRBJ2-3,TRBV5-1,NA,few,TGCGCCAGCAGCCCTCGGACAGGCACAGATACGCAGTATTTT,CASSPRTGTDTQYF
TRBJ2-5,TRBV9,TRBD1,NA,TGTGCCAGCAGCGTAGCAGGGGGTTGGCGAGAGACCCAGTACTTC,CASSVAGGWRETQYF
TRBJ2-7,TRBV4-1,NA,NA,TGCGCCAGCAGCCAGCGGGAAGGGAGTTTCTACGAGCAGTACTTC,CASSQREGSFYEQYF
TRBJ1-2,TRBV6-5,NA,NA,TGTGCCAGCAGAACATTGTATGGCTACACCTTC,CASRTLYGYTF
TRBJ2-5,TRBV13,TRBD2,NA,TGTGCCAGCAGCTCCCATAGCGGGGGGGTTGGGGAGACCCAGTACTTC,CASSSHSGGVGETQYF
TRBJ2-1,TRBV4-1,TRBD1,few,TGCGCCAGCAGCCAAGACCCAGGGGGTGAGCAGTTCTTC,CASSQDPGGEQFF
TRBJ1-2,TRBV27,NA,few,TGTGCCAGCTCCAATGACCTTACTAATTGGCTGTTC,CASSNDLTNWLF
TRBJ2-7,TRBV25-1,NA,NA,TGTGCCAGCAGGGTCGGGAACGAGCAGTACTTC,CASRVGNEQYF
TRBJ1-1,TRBV7-9,TRBD1,NA,TGTGCCAGCATGACGGGACAGGGGGCCCCGAACACTGAAGCTTTCTTT,CASMTGQGAPNTEAFF
TRBJ1-3,TRBV10-3,TRBD1,NA,TGTGCCATCAGGGGACAGGGAATTCCTGGAAACACCATATATTTT,CAIRGQGIPGNTIYF
TRBJ1-1,TRBV11-1,NA,NA,TGTGCCAGCAGAGGCCCACAGGATGAAGCTTTCTTT,CASRGPQDEAFF
TRBJ2-7,TRBV7-8,NA,NA,TGTGCCAGCAGCTTATCGGTTTACGAGCAGTACTTC,CASSLSVYEQYF
TRBJ1-4,TRBV27,NA,NA,TGTGCCAGCAGTTTATCGATAAGGCGGGCTAATGAAAAACTGTTTTTT,CASSLSIRRANEKLFF
TRBJ1-1,TRBV6-5,NA,NA,TGTGCCAGCAGCAGACAGTCAGATTTGAACACTGAAGCTTTCTTT,CASSRQSDLNTEAFF
TRBJ1-2,TRBV9,NA,NA,TGTGCCAGCAGCGTAGAGGCGGCTCTTACTAACTATGGCTACACCTTC,CASSVEAALTNYGYTF
TRBJ2-1,TRBV3-1/TRBV3-2,TRBD2,NA,TGTGCCAGCAGCCGTACTAGCGGGGGGGCGGGTGAGCAGTTCTTC,CASSRTSGGAGEQFF
TRBJ2-1,TRBV4-1,NA,NA,TGCGCCAGCAGCAAAACTTCCGGGACTGGCTACAATGAGCAGTTCTTC,CASSKTSGTGYNEQFF
TRBJ2-3,TRBV5-6,NA,NA,TGTGCCAGCAGCCTTACAGGGCCCGATACGCAGTATTTT,CASSLTGPDTQYF
TRBJ1-1,TRBV18,TRBD1,NA,TGTGCCAGCTCACCCCTCCGACGACAGGGAGGCTTCACTGAAGCTTTCTTT,CASSPLRRQGGFTEAFF